Included here is one TCR beta chain sequence, with context. Its antigen is unidentified. The sample is drawn from a study of early T cells in non-severe SARS-CoV-2 infection. Study information: Bulk RNA isolated from unsorted whole blood underwent sequencing; chains were not paired.

Unique molecular identifiers were attached to individual cDNA molecules. MiXCR, run by TCRdb on the 5' RACE reads, gives a single entry per CDR3 protein. Here the sample spans 20,000 to 30,000 distinct CDR3 sequences, under 5% being singletons. Findings and caveats of the study: Lookups in VDJdb leaned toward anti-spike CD8 responses and missed private and CD4 specificities.

Germline CDR1 is SGHTA and CDR2 is FQGTGA. V lost 5 bases, J lost 2 bases, and 5 bases stayed unmatched. This CDR3 contains 15 residues. Sequencing was done on a sample of whole blood. The J gene is TRBJ2-2, the V gene TRBV7-3; 7 bases are a match to TRBD1. The clonotype comes from an adult who was a healthcare worker with PCR-confirmed SARS-CoV-2 infection or an uninfected control (not recorded which). The CDR3 reads CASSRTGHNTGELFF. CDR3 nucleotides: TGTGCCAGCAGCCGGACAGGACATAACACCGGGGAGCTGTTTTTT.